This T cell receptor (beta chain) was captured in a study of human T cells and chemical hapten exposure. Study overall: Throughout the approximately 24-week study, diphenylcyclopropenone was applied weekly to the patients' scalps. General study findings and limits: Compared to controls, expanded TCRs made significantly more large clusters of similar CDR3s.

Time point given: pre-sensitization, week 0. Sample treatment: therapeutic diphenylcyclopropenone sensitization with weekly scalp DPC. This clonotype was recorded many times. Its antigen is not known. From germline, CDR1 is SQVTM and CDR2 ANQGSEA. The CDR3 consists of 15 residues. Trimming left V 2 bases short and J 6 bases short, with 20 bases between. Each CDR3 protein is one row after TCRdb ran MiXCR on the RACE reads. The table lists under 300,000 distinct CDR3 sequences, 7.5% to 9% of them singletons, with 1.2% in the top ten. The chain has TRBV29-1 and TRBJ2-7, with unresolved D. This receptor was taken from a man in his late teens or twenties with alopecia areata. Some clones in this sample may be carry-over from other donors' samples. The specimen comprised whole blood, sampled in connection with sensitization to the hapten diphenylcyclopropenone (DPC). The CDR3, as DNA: TGCAGCGTTGAAAGTAGGGAACACCCAAGGAGCGAGCAGTACGTC. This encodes CSVESREHPRSEQYV.